The TCR beta chain described here comes from a study of response to subunit inactivated influenza vaccine. This CDR3 is 17 amino acids long. Germline V gene sequence: CDR1 MNHEY, CDR2 SVGEGT. V was clipped by 0 bases and J by 0 bases, with 15 bases between them. Each CDR3 protein is one row after TCRdb ran MiXCR on the RT-PCR reads. Of about 570,000 distinct CDR3 sequences listed, over 9% are singletons. This clonotype has just a few counts. Antigen specificity is unknown. Study-wide results and limits: The authors suggested that every seasonal influenza vaccination recruits few new T cells.

These data were likewise used in another study, on T cells expressing NK-cell markers. That source notes: With UMIs, 5'RACE template switching was used to make TCR beta cDNA. Six or seven donors had dominant NKG2C+ clonotypes that comprised about 1.0-8% of their CD8+ T cells. Similarly, these clonotypes led the CD3+CD56-NKG2C+ fraction as well in four donors.

The chain links TRBV6-2 or TRBV6-3 to TRBJ2-7, with a weak D call TRBD1 (5 bases). This sequence originates from a man aged 50 to 59 who received an inactivated influenza vaccine. The material was PBMCs from blood, obtained on the day of vaccination. CDR3 in amino acids: CASSYSGADRSSYEQYF. For the CDR3, the DNA is TGTGCCAGCAGTTACTCGGGTGCTGACAGAAGCTCCTACGAGCAGTACTTC.